This T cell receptor (beta chain) was retrieved from a study of OX40 agonist ivuxolimab in advanced cancers. The method was immunoSEQ multiplex PCR; TCRdb's version includes in-frame clones alone and lacks a portion of them. Here the sample spans about 6,700 clones, approximately 94% being singletons. The specimen comprised CD4+ or CD8+ T cells sorted from blood, sampled in a trial of the OX40 agonist ivuxolimab. This clonotype was obtained from an adult with an advanced solid tumor such as melanoma, head and neck, liver or kidney cancer.

CDR3 loop: CSVEGSAKNIQYF. The CDR3 DNA reads TGCAGCGTTGAGGGCTCGGCCAAAAACATTCAGTACTTC. V is TRBV29-1 and J is TRBJ2-4; D gene uncertain. This CDR3 region has 13 residues. Per germline, CDR1 SQVTM and CDR2 ANQGSEA. Trimming took 3 bases from V and 1 from J, leaving 7 bases between them.